This T cell receptor (beta chain) was documented in a study of neoadjuvant anti-PD-1 for oral cavity cancer. Study-wide context: Around day 43, patients without progression received a fourth nivolumab dose before surgery.

From germline, CDR1 is ENHRY and CDR2 SYGVKD. The CDR3 spans 13 residues. V was clipped by 11 bases and J by 4 bases; unmatched bases: 4. Documented time point: after neoadjuvant nivolumab, at surgical resection. Stage II-IVA oral cavity squamous cell carcinoma was new and untreated by systemic or radiation therapy. The patients had HPV-negative, locally advanced oral cavity squamous cell carcinoma. There are a few counts of this clone. Blood libraries mostly used about 500 ng genomic DNA, six replicates each. Method: immunoSEQ multiplex PCR; TCRdb's copy keeps in-frame clones and lacks some. The table lists 40,000 to 50,000 clones, approximately 80% of them singletons.

This sequence joins TRBV10-3 and TRBJ2-1; 11 nucleotides line up with TRBD2. This receptor was taken from a person between 35 and 79 years old with oral cavity squamous cell carcinoma. The specimen was PBMCs, collected after nivolumab (anti-PD-1) treatment. CDR3 in amino acids: CAHSGRVYNEQFF. CDR3 DNA sequence: TGTGCCCATAGCGGGAGGGTTTACAATGAGCAGTTCTTC.